This T cell receptor beta chain was sequenced in a study of CD8+ T cells in alopecia areata. Whole-study findings and limits: More clonal than normal scalp was lesional scalp, particularly alopecia totalis/universalis. Patients shared TCRs less clearly than mice did, possibly for HLA-related reasons.

From alopecia areata patients, lesional scalp punch biopsies and peripheral blood were collected. CD4+ and CD8+ T cells were sorted from PBMCs. This CDR3 region has 12 residues. In germline, CDR1 is SQVTM, CDR2 ANQGSEA. Between the trimmed V and J ends, which lost 4 bases and 4 bases, there was a span of 10 bases. It was cDNA, reverse transcribed from extracted RNA, that served as the sequencing template. TCRdb's copy holds only in-frame clones and misses some; the assay was immunoSEQ multiplex PCR. In the table there are 100,000 to 130,000 clones, 55% to 70% of which are singletons. As for this clone: What it binds is not known.

This TCR came from a human donor with alopecia areata. Sequenced material: NKG2D-low CD8+ T cells sorted from blood. The genes are TRBV29-1 and TRBJ1-1; TRBD1 is a possible D gene (5 bases). This chain's CDR3 is CSVVGASTEAFF. In nucleotides, the CDR3 is TGCAGCGTTGTAGGGGCTTCCACTGAAGCTTTCTTT.